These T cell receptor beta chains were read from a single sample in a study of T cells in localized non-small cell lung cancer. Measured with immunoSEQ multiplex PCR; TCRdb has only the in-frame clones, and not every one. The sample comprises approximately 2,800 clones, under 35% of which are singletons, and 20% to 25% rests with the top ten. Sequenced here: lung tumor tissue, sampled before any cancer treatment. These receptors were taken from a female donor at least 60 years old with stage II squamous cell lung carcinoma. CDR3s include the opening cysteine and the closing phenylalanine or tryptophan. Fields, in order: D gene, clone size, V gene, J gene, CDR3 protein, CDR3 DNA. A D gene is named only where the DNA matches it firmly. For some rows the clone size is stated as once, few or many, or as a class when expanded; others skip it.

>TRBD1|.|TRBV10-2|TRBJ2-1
CASSLDRDEQFF
TGCGCCAGCAGCCTGGACAGGGATGAGCAGTTCTTC
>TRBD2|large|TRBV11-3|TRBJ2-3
CASSVGLYTDTQYF
TGTGCCAGCAGCGTGGGACTATACACAGATACGCAGTATTTT
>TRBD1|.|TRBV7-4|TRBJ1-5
CASSLGTGQGASIRPLSNQPQHF
TGTGCCAGCAGCTTAGGCACGGGACAGGGAGCCTCAATCCGCCCCCTTAGCAATCAGCCCCAGCATTTT
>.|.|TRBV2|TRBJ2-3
CAGASGGAATQYF
TGTGCCGGGGCTAGTGGGGGGGCTGCTACGCAGTATTTT
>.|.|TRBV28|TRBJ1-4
CASSADSLGEKLFF
TGTGCCAGCTCTGCGGACAGCCTAGGTGAAAAACTGTTTTTT
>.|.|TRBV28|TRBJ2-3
CASSFLAGTDTQYF
TGTGCCAGCAGTTTTCTCGCAGGCACAGATACGCAGTATTTT
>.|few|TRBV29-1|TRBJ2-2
CSADPEGTGELFF
TGCAGCGCTGACCCGGAGGGCACCGGGGAGCTGTTTTTT
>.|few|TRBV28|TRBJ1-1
CASQELNTEAFF
TGTGCCAGCCAGGAGTTGAACACTGAAGCTTTCTTT
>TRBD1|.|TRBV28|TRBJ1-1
CASSSRRQGAFF
TGTGCCAGCAGCTCCCGGCGACAGGGAGCTTTCTTT
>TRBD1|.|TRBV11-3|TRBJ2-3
CASSVGTGGDTDTQYF
TGTGCCAGCAGCGTGGGGACAGGGGGCGACACAGATACGCAGTATTTT
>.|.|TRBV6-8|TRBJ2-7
CASGKGDTYEQYF
TGTGCCAGCGGTAAGGGGGATACCTACGAGCAGTACTTC
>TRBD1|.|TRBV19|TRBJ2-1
CASSITGQGTYNEQFF
TGTGCCAGTAGTATAACGGGACAGGGGACCTACAATGAGCAGTTCTTC
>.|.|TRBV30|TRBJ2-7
CAWRLSSSSYEQYF
TGTGCCTGGAGACTGAGTTCCAGCTCCTACGAGCAGTACTTC
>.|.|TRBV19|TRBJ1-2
CASMAGTAVGYTF
TGTGCCAGTATGGCCGGGACTGCTGTTGGCTACACCTTC
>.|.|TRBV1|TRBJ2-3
CASSQDAGGGAVDTQYF
TGCGCCAGCAGCCAAGATGCGGGCGGGGGGGCGGTAGATACGCAGTATTTT
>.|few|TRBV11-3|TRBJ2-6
CASSLGDVVRSFSGANVLTF
TGTGCCAGCAGCTTAGGAGATGTCGTCAGAAGCTTCTCTGGGGCCAACGTCCTGACTTTC
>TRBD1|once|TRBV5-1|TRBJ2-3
CASSPGTGSTDTQYF
TGCGCCAGCAGCCCGGGGACAGGGAGCACAGATACGCAGTATTTT
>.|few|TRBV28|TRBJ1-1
CASSSGSARAEAFF
TGTGCCAGCAGTTCAGGAAGCGCTAGGGCTGAAGCTTTCTTT
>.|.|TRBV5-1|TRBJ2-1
CASSLPTASYNEQFF
TGCGCCAGCAGCTTACCGACGGCCTCCTACAATGAGCAGTTCTTC
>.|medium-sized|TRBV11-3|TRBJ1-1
CASSKYSGVWPEAFF
TGTGCCAGCAGCAAGTACTCAGGGGTATGGCCTGAAGCTTTCTTT
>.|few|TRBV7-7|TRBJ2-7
CASSRGTPSYEQYF
TGTGCCAGCAGCCGCGGGACACCCTCCTACGAGCAGTACTTC
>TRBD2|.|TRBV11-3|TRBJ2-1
CASSATGTSGAGEQFF
TGTGCCAGCAGCGCCACCGGGACTAGCGGGGCGGGTGAGCAGTTCTTC
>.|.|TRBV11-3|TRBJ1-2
CASSLGREDYGYTF
TGTGCCAGCAGCTTGGGCAGGGAGGACTATGGCTACACCTTC
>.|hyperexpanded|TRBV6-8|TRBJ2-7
CASSYPFYEQYF
TGTGCCAGCAGTTACCCCTTCTACGAGCAGTACTTC
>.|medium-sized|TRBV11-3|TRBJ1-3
CASSFDSQSSGNTIYF
TGTGCCAGCAGCTTTGACTCCCAGAGCTCTGGAAACACCATATATTTT
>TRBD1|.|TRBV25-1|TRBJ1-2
CASLPTGARGYTF
TGTGCCAGCCTCCCCACAGGGGCCCGAGGCTACACCTTC
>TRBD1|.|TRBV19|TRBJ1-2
CASSTGDRVNYGYTF
TGTGCCAGTAGTACAGGGGACAGGGTAAACTATGGCTACACCTTC
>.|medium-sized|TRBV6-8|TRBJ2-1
CASSRLGESEQFF
TGTGCCAGCAGTAGATTAGGGGAGTCTGAGCAGTTCTTC
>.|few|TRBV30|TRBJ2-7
CAWGAGAIYEQYF
TGTGCCTGGGGTGCAGGGGCTATCTACGAGCAGTACTTC
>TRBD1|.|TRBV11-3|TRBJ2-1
CASSRTGGFILVNNEQFF
TGTGCCAGCAGCCGTACAGGGGGCTTCATACTAGTGAACAATGAGCAGTTCTTC
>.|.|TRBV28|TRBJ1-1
CASIPLGEGRLTEAFF
TGTGCCAGCATTCCTCTCGGTGAAGGGCGGCTTACTGAAGCTTTCTTT
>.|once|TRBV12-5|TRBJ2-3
CASGLRATSTDTQYF
TGTGCTAGTGGTTTAAGAGCGACCTCCACAGATACGCAGTATTTT
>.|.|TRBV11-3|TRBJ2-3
CASSLPQITDTQYF
TGTGCCAGCAGCTTACCACAGATCACAGATACGCAGTATTTT